This TCR beta chain is drawn from a study of radiation and T cells in renal cell carcinoma. General observations from the study: Without pretreatment biopsies, baseline tumor clonotype presence was undetermined.

As concerns this clone: What it binds is not known.

Clones were read by immunoSEQ multiplex PCR, and TCRdb kept only the in-frame ones, dropping some. The repertoire has under 55,000 clones, about 83% of them found once; the top ten carry 25% to 35%. Time point described: baseline pretreatment blood. Treatment of the sample: 15 Gy SBRT to primary tumor, nephrectomy 4 weeks later. The sequence came from a woman in her 70s with renal cell carcinoma. Here the sequenced sample was blood, taken from a patient whose treatment included radiotherapy and nephrectomy.

In nucleotides, the CDR3 is TGTGCCAGCAGGACAGGGGGACTGAGTTCACCCCTCCACTTT. Translated, it gives CASRTGGLSSPLHF. This chain links TRBV6-5 with TRBJ1-6, with 9 bases lining up with TRBD1. The V and J ends lost 6 bases and 9 bases, in that order; junction bases with no gene match: 6. CDR3 length: 14 amino acids. Germline V lookup: CDR1 MNHEY, CDR2 SVGAGI.